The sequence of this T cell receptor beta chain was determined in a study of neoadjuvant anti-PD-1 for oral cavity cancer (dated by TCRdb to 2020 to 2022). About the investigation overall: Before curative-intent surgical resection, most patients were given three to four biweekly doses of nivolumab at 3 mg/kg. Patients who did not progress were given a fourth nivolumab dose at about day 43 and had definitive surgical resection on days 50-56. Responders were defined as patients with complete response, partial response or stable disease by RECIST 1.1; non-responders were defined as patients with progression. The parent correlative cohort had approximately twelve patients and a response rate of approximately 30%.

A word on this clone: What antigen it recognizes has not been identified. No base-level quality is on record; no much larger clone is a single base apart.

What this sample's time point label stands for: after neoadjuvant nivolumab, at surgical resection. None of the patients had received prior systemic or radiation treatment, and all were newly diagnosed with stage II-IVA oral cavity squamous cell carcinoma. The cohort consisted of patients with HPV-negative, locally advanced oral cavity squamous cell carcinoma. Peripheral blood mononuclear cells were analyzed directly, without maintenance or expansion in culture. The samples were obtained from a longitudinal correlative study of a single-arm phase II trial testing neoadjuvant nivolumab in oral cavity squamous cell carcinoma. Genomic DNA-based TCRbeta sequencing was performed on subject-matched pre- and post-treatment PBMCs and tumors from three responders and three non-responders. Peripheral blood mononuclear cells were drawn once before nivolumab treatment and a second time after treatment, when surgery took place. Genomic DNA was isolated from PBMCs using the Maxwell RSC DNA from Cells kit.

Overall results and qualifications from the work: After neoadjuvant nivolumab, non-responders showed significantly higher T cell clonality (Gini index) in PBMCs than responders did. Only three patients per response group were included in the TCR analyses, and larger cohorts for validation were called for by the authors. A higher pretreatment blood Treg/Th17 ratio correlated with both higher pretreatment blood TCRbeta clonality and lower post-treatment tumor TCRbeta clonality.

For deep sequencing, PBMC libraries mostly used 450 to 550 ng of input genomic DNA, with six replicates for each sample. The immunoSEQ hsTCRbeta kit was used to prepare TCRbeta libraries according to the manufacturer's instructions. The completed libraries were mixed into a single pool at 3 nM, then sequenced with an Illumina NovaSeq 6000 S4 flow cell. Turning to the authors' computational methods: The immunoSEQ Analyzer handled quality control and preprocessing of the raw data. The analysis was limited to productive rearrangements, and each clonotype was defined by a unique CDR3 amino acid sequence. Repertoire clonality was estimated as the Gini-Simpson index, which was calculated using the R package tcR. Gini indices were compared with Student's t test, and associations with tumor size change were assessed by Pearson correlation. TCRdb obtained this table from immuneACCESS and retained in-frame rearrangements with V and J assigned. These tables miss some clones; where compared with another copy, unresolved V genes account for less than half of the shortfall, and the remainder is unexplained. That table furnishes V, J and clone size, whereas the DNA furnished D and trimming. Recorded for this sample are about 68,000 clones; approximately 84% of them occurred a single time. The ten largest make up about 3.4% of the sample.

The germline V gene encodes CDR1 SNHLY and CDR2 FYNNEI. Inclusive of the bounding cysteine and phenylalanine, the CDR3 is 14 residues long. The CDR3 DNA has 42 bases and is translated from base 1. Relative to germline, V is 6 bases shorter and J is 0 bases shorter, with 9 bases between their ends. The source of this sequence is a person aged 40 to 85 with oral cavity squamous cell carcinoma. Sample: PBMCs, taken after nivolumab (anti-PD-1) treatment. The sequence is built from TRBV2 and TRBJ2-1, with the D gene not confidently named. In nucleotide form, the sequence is TGTGCCAGCAGAAGTATAAGCTCCTACAATGAGCAGTTCTTC. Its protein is CASRSISSYNEQFF. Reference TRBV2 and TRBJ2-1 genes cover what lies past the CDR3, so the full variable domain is EPEVTQTPSHQVTQMGQEVILRCVPISNHLYFYWYRQILGQKVEFLVSFYNNEISEKSEIFDDQFSVERPDGSNFTLKIRSTKLEDSAMYFCASRSISSYNEQFFGPGTRLTVL.